The T cell receptor (beta chain) under discussion was sequenced for a study of beta chain features in type 1 diabetes. Study as a whole: Investigators examined some 100 million sorted cells across all samples.

Every donor provided one heparinised blood draw, which averaged about 110 mL. General observations from the study: Shorter TCRB CDR3s, moderately but significantly so, were found in Type 1 diabetes patients in all four CD4+ subsets. More deletions and fewer insertions at VDJ junctions were seen in type 1 diabetes patients.

The CDR3 is 14 amino acids. The V gene end was trimmed by 6 bases and the J gene end by 4 bases; junction bases not matched to a gene: 7. The germline CDR1 and CDR2 sequences are MNHEY and SMNVEV (reference sequence). This clone was seen only once. Its antigen remains unidentified. Expressed TCRB transcripts were sequenced, since all the RNA that had been isolated was reverse transcribed. Assay: immunoSEQ multiplex PCR; the TCRdb copy retains only in-frame clones and omits some. The sample consists of tens of thousands of clones, about 60% of them appearing once. This TCR came from a woman between 18 and 29 years old in good health. The genes are TRBV27 and TRBJ1-1; 8 positions match TRBD1. Source material: Tregs from blood. The CDR3 sequence: CASRTGTGSTEAFF. The CDR3 nucleotides are TGTGCCAGCAGGACCGGGACAGGTTCCACTGAAGCTTTCTTT.